A selection of T cell receptor beta chains follows, all from one sample in a study of blood T cell repertoires in COVID-19. Produced via immunoSEQ multiplex PCR; TCRdb's table is partial and in-frame only. The sample contains some 150,000 clones, about 82% of which appear only once. The sequenced sample consisted of PBMCs or T cells enriched from blood (not recorded which). These receptor sequences come from a woman between 35 and 50 years old who had recovered from COVID-19. The CDR3 runs from the conserved cysteine through the conserved F or W. The order of the fields is V gene, clone size, J gene, D gene, CDR3 protein, CDR3 DNA. A D gene is named only where the DNA matches it firmly. Clone size is stated in some rows and not others, as once, few, many or a class when expanded.

V: TRBV15
size: once
J: TRBJ1-5
D: .
CDR3: CATSGSSSNQPQHF
DNA: TGTGCCACCAGCGGTAGTAGTAGCAATCAGCCCCAGCATTTT

V: TRBV7-2
size: .
J: TRBJ2-5
D: .
CDR3: CASSLARGSETQYF
DNA: TGTGCCAGCAGCTTAGCGAGAGGGAGCGAGACCCAGTACTTC

V: TRBV15
size: .
J: TRBJ2-7
D: .
CDR3: CASYRSNRTYEQYF
DNA: TGTGCCTCCTACCGCTCTAACAGAACCTACGAGCAGTACTTC

V: TRBV19
size: .
J: TRBJ2-5
D: .
CDR3: CASSGRSLLGETQYF
DNA: TGTGCCAGTAGTGGTCGGTCCCTACTCGGGGAGACCCAGTACTTC

V: TRBV3-1/TRBV3-2
size: .
J: TRBJ1-2
D: .
CDR3: CASSHRGAENYGYTF
DNA: TGTGCCAGCAGCCACCGGGGGGCCGAAAACTATGGCTACACCTTC

V: TRBV3-1/TRBV3-2
size: .
J: TRBJ1-2
D: .
CDR3: CASSQVEPQAPYTF
DNA: TGTGCCAGCAGCCAAGTTGAGCCACAGGCGCCCTACACCTTC

V: TRBV27
size: .
J: TRBJ1-1
D: .
CDR3: CASSTGITEAFF
DNA: TGTGCCAGCAGTACAGGTATCACTGAAGCTTTCTTT

V: TRBV11-2
size: .
J: TRBJ1-1
D: .
CDR3: CASSLGSASEAFF
DNA: TGTGCCAGCAGCTTAGGGTCAGCGTCTGAAGCTTTCTTT

V: TRBV11-1
size: once
J: TRBJ2-1
D: .
CDR3: CASSYNYEGAHEQFF
DNA: TGTGCCAGCAGCTACAACTATGAAGGGGCCCATGAGCAGTTCTTC

V: TRBV4-1
size: .
J: TRBJ2-1
D: TRBD2
CDR3: CASSGRGYNEQFF
DNA: TGCGCCAGCAGCGGGAGGGGCTACAATGAGCAGTTCTTC

V: TRBV20-1
size: .
J: TRBJ1-1
D: .
CDR3: CSASEPDTEAFF
DNA: TGCAGTGCTAGTGAGCCAGACACTGAAGCTTTCTTT

V: TRBV2
size: .
J: TRBJ2-7
D: .
CDR3: CASSVSASSSSYEQYF
DNA: TGTGCCAGCAGTGTGTCAGCTAGCTCGAGCTCCTACGAGCAGTACTTC

V: TRBV9
size: .
J: TRBJ2-7
D: TRBD2
CDR3: CASSPEAGGPYEQYF
DNA: TGTGCCAGCAGCCCGGAAGCGGGGGGGCCTTACGAGCAGTACTTC

V: TRBV5-1
size: .
J: TRBJ2-1
D: TRBD2
CDR3: CASSLVTSDNEQFF
DNA: TGCGCCAGCAGCTTGGTGACTAGCGATAATGAGCAGTTCTTC

V: TRBV7-3
size: .
J: TRBJ2-1
D: TRBD2
CDR3: CASSLTSGRADGEQFF
DNA: TGTGCCAGCAGCTTGACTAGCGGGAGGGCCGATGGTGAGCAGTTCTTC

V: TRBV11-2
size: .
J: TRBJ1-1
D: TRBD1
CDR3: CASSFIPGTGVGAFF
DNA: TGTGCCAGCAGCTTTATTCCCGGGACAGGGGTTGGAGCTTTCTTT

V: TRBV19
size: .
J: TRBJ2-7
D: TRBD2
CDR3: CASSILAGTLYEQYF
DNA: TGTGCCAGTAGCATCCTAGCGGGGACCCTCTACGAGCAGTACTTC

V: TRBV19
size: .
J: TRBJ1-1
D: TRBD1
CDR3: CASSISGTAEAFF
DNA: TGTGCCAGTAGTATCTCGGGGACAGCTGAAGCTTTCTTT

V: TRBV7-2
size: .
J: TRBJ2-5
D: .
CDR3: CASSLSSRAQTQYF
DNA: TGTGCCAGCAGCTTATCATCCAGGGCGCAGACCCAGTACTTC

V: TRBV29-1
size: .
J: TRBJ1-2
D: .
CDR3: CSVEMVGQPNYGYTF
DNA: TGCAGCGTTGAAATGGTTGGGCAGCCTAACTATGGCTACACCTTC

V: TRBV5-4
size: .
J: TRBJ2-1
D: TRBD2
CDR3: CASSPGGLAGGTYNEQFF
DNA: TGTGCCAGCAGCCCTGGGGGGCTAGCGGGAGGCACCTACAATGAGCAGTTCTTC

V: TRBV27
size: .
J: TRBJ1-4
D: .
CDR3: CASSLRQAPEKLFF
DNA: TGTGCCAGCAGCTTAAGACAGGCGCCCGAAAAACTGTTTTTT

V: TRBV2
size: .
J: TRBJ2-4
D: .
CDR3: CASRGQGGENIQYF
DNA: TGTGCCAGCAGGGGCCAAGGGGGGGAAAACATTCAGTACTTC

V: TRBV7-6
size: .
J: TRBJ1-5
D: .
CDR3: CASSSTTDGYQPSQPQHF
DNA: TGTGCCAGCAGCTCCACGACGGACGGATACCAACCTAGCCAGCCCCAGCATTTT

V: TRBV21-1
size: .
J: TRBJ2-7
D: .
CDR3: CASSLRENEQYF
DNA: TGTGCCAGCAGCTTACGGGAGAACGAGCAGTACTTC

V: TRBV7-2
size: .
J: TRBJ2-2
D: TRBD1
CDR3: CASSLLRGPTNTGELFF
DNA: TGTGCCAGCTCATTGCTTAGGGGGCCTACGAACACCGGGGAGCTGTTTTTT

V: TRBV2
size: .
J: TRBJ2-5
D: .
CDR3: CASSFTGLVETQYF
DNA: TGTGCCAGCAGCTTCACAGGGCTGGTAGAGACCCAGTACTTC

V: TRBV6-5
size: .
J: TRBJ1-4
D: .
CDR3: CASSYGVGGNEKLFF
DNA: TGTGCCAGCAGTTACGGGGTGGGAGGAAATGAAAAACTGTTTTTT

V: TRBV30
size: .
J: TRBJ1-1
D: .
CDR3: CAWIRVGMNTEAFF
DNA: TGTGCCTGGATCCGTGTGGGCATGAACACTGAAGCTTTCTTT

V: TRBV5-5
size: .
J: TRBJ1-2
D: TRBD1
CDR3: CASRVTGGIGYGYTF
DNA: TGTGCCAGCAGAGTCACAGGGGGCATAGGGTATGGCTACACCTTC

V: TRBV2
size: .
J: TRBJ2-2
D: .
CDR3: CASSLGTTGELFF
DNA: TGTGCCAGCAGCCTAGGGACTACCGGGGAGCTGTTTTTT

V: TRBV6-5
size: .
J: TRBJ1-2
D: TRBD1
CDR3: CASKGQGSGYTF
DNA: TGTGCCAGCAAGGGACAGGGTAGTGGCTACACCTTC

V: TRBV6-5
size: .
J: TRBJ2-1
D: TRBD1
CDR3: CASSPQGPSYNEQFF
DNA: TGTGCCAGCAGCCCACAGGGGCCCTCCTACAATGAGCAGTTCTTC

V: TRBV25-1
size: .
J: TRBJ1-6
D: TRBD1
CDR3: CASSTGTGGFSPLHF
DNA: TGTGCCAGCAGTACCGGGACAGGCGGCTTTTCACCCCTCCACTTT

V: TRBV1
size: .
J: TRBJ2-7
D: .
CDR3: CTSSQDIEREAHSYEQYF
DNA: TGCACCAGCAGCCAAGATATCGAGCGGGAGGCCCACTCCTACGAGCAGTACTTC

V: TRBV7-9
size: once
J: TRBJ1-1
D: .
CDR3: CASSLSGNTEAFF
DNA: TGTGCCAGCAGCTTATCCGGGAACACTGAAGCTTTCTTT

V: TRBV15
size: .
J: TRBJ1-4
D: .
CDR3: CATSGSLGATNEKLFF
DNA: TGTGCCACCAGCGGATCTTTAGGGGCGACTAATGAAAAACTGTTTTTT

V: TRBV15
size: .
J: TRBJ2-5
D: .
CDR3: CATSGGPGETQYF
DNA: TGTGCCACCAGCGGTGGGCCGGGGGAGACCCAGTACTTC

V: TRBV5-1
size: few
J: TRBJ1-1
D: .
CDR3: CASSSLTAEWTEAFF
DNA: TGCGCCAGCAGCTCCCTAACAGCAGAATGGACTGAAGCTTTCTTT

V: TRBV30
size: few
J: TRBJ2-7
D: .
CDR3: CAWRPPENEQYF
DNA: TGTGCCTGGAGGCCACCCGAGAACGAGCAGTACTTC

V: TRBV9
size: .
J: TRBJ1-1
D: .
CDR3: CASSNLRESETEAFF
DNA: TGTGCCAGCAGCAACCTACGAGAATCGGAGACTGAAGCTTTCTTT

V: TRBV18
size: .
J: TRBJ1-2
D: .
CDR3: CASSLGSTNPLYGYTF
DNA: TGTGCCAGCTCACTCGGGTCCACCAACCCCCTATATGGCTACACCTTC

V: TRBV3-1/TRBV3-2
size: once
J: TRBJ2-2
D: .
CDR3: CASRTGTNTGELFF
DNA: TGTGCCAGCAGGACAGGAACAAACACCGGGGAGCTGTTTTTT

V: TRBV4-2
size: .
J: TRBJ1-5
D: .
CDR3: CASSLRGGASNQPQHF
DNA: TGTGCCAGCAGCCTTCGGGGAGGGGCGAGCAATCAGCCCCAGCATTTT

V: TRBV2
size: .
J: TRBJ1-5
D: .
CDR3: CASSDYSNQPQHF
DNA: TGTGCCAGCAGTGACTATAGCAATCAGCCCCAGCATTTT

V: TRBV7-9
size: few
J: TRBJ2-7
D: .
CDR3: CASSLAADSLDEQYF
DNA: TGTGCCAGCAGCTTAGCAGCTGACAGCCTCGACGAGCAGTACTTC

V: TRBV6-5
size: .
J: TRBJ1-2
D: TRBD1
CDR3: CASSDIQGNDYTF
DNA: TGTGCCAGCAGCGATATACAGGGGAACGACTACACCTTC